Here is one TCR beta chain with its context. The table came from immunoSEQ multiplex PCR; TCRdb's copy has only in-frame clones and leaves some out. The sample shows about 1.5 million clones, approximately 98% of them seen only once. This specimen belongs to a study of shared clonotypes between healthy human individuals. The V end was cut by 2 bases, the J end by 7 bases, with 17 bases between. CDR1 SEHNR and CDR2 FQNEAQ come from the germline V gene (reference sequence). The CDR3 covers 15 residues. This clonotype was obtained from a man aged 25 to 45 in good health. The chain recombines TRBV7-9 with TRBJ1-2; tentative D call: TRBD1 (5 bases). Sequenced sample: naive CD4+ T cells sorted from blood. This sample's subset: CD45RA+ positively selected. CDR3 loop: CASSLRGQGSSGYTF. CDR3 nucleotides: TGTGCCAGCAGCTTAAGGGGCCAGGGTTCGTCTGGCTACACCTTC.